The entry that follows covers one T cell receptor beta chain sequence. Its matching antigen is unknown. The data belong to a study of cytomegalovirus exposure and HLA in healthy donors. Germline lookup yields CDR1 MDHEN and CDR2 SYDVKM. CDR3 size: 18 residues. The V and J ends lost 6 bases and 0 bases respectively, with 18 bases between them. Study findings and constraints: Reports state that TCR beta sequences accurately predicted most subjects' HLA-A and HLA-B alleles.

This PCR relied on a set of 60 Vbeta primers and 13 Jbeta primers. Authors' methods: The authors later counted around 80 million unique TCR beta chains, 9.5 million to 11 million of them shared. Produced via immunoSEQ multiplex PCR; TCRdb's table is partial and in-frame only. The DNA was the basis for D and trimming; V, J and clone size are from that table. The sample holds some 130,000 clones, approximately 80% seen once. This sequence joins TRBV28 and TRBJ2-6, with D tentatively TRBD2 (6 bases). The clonotype originates from a man aged 25-45 years in good health and CMV-seronegative. Sequenced: PBMCs. The DNA of the CDR3 is TGTGCCAGCAGAGTTGGGACTTTGCACCTCTCTGGGGCCAACGTCCTGACTTTC. It is translated as CASRVGTLHLSGANVLTF.